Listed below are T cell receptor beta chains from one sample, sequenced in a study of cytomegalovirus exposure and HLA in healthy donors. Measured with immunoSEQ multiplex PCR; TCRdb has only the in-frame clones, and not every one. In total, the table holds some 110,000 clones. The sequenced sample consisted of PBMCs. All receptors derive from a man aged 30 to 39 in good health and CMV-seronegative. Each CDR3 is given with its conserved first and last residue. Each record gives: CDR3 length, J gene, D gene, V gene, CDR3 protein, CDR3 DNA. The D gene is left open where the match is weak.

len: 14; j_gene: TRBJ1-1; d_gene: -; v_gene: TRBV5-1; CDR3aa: CASSPGQSNTEAFF; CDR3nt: TGCGCCAGCAGCCCCGGACAGTCCAACACTGAAGCTTTCTTT
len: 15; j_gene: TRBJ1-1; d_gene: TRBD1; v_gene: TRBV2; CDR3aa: CASREYEQGAPEAFF; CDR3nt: TGTGCCAGCAGAGAGTATGAACAGGGGGCCCCTGAAGCTTTCTTT
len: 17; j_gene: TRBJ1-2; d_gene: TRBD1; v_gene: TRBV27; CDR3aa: CASSLRGTGVTNYGYTF; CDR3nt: TGTGCCAGCAGTTTACGCGGGACAGGGGTTACTAACTATGGCTACACCTTC
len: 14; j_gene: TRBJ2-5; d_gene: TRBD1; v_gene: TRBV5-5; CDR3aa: CASSPRQGQETQYF; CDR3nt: TGTGCCAGCAGCCCCCGACAGGGTCAAGAGACCCAGTACTTC
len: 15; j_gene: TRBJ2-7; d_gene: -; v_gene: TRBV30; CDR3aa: CAWNEVGSFSYEQYF; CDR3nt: TGTGCCTGGAATGAGGTGGGTTCTTTCTCCTACGAGCAGTACTTC
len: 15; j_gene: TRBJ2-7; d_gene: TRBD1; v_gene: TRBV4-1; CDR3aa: CASSLIPGQGYEQYF; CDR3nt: TGCGCCAGCAGCCTTATACCGGGACAGGGCTACGAGCAGTACTTC
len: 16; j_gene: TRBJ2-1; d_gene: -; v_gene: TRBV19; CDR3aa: CASIPGGTGSSNEQFF; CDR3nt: TGTGCCAGTATTCCTGGGGGCACAGGGAGCAGCAATGAGCAGTTCTTC
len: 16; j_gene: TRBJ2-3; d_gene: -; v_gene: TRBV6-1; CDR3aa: CASSERSGSGVDTQYF; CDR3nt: TGTGCCAGCAGTGAAAGGAGTGGTTCGGGGGTAGATACGCAGTATTTT
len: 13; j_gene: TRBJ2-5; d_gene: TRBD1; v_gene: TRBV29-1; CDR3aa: CSGTGQGRETQYF; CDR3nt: TGCAGCGGTACTGGACAGGGGCGAGAGACCCAGTACTTC
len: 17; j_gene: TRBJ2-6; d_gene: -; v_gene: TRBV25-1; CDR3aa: CASGAMGGPSGANVLTF; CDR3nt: TGTGCCAGCGGGGCGATGGGGGGGCCCTCTGGGGCCAACGTCCTGACTTTC
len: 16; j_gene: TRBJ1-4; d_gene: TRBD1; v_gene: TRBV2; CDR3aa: CASRMSQGATNEKLFF; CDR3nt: TGTGCCAGCAGAATGTCACAGGGGGCAACTAATGAAAAACTGTTTTTT
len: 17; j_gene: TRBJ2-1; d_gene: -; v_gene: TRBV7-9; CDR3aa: CATSGLARVSSYNEQFF; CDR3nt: TGTGCCACCTCGGGTCTCGCCCGAGTGAGCTCCTACAATGAGCAGTTCTTC
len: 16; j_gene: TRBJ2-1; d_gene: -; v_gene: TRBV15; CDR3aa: CATTDLTTGIKNEQFF; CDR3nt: TGTGCCACCACTGACTTAACCACGGGGATCAAGAATGAGCAGTTCTTC
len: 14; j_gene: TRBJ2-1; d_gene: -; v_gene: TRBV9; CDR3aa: CASSSQTAMGEQFF; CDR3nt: TGTGCCAGCAGCTCCCAGACAGCGATGGGTGAGCAGTTCTTC
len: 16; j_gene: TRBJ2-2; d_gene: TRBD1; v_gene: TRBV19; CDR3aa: CASSITGTVGTGELFF; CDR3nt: TGTGCCAGTAGTATAACAGGGACAGTGGGCACCGGGGAGCTGTTTTTT
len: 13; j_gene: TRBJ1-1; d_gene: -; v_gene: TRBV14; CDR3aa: CASSRTAWTEAFF; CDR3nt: TGTGCCAGCAGCCGGACAGCGTGGACTGAAGCTTTCTTT
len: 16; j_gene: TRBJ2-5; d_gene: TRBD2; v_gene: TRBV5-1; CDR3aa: CASSLGLAGPRETQYF; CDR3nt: TGCGCCAGCAGCTTGGGACTAGCGGGCCCTCGGGAGACCCAGTACTTC
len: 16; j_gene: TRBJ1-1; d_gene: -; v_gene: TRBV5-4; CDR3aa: CASSLALTRENTEAFF; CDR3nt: TGTGCCAGCAGCCTAGCCTTGACCCGGGAGAACACTGAAGCTTTCTTT
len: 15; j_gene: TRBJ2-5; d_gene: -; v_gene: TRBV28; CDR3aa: CASRGVDYLQETQYF; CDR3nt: TGTGCCAGCAGGGGCGTGGACTACCTCCAAGAGACCCAGTACTTC
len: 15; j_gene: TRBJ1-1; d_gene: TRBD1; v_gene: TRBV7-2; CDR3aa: CASSQEGTGSRTSFF; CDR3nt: TGTGCCAGCAGCCAAGAAGGGACAGGGAGCCGAACGTCTTTCTTT
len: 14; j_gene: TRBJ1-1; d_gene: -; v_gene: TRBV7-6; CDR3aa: CASSPEDRNTEAFF; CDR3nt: TGTGCCAGCAGCCCGGAGGACAGGAACACTGAAGCTTTCTTT
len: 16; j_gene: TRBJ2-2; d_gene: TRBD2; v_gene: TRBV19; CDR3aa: CASSGRTSGRPGELFF; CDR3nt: TGTGCCAGTAGTGGACGGACTAGCGGGAGGCCCGGGGAGCTGTTTTTT
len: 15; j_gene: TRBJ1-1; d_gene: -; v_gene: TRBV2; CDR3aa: CASRARGGIFTEAFF; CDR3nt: TGTGCCAGCAGAGCTAGGGGGGGAATCTTCACTGAAGCTTTCTTT
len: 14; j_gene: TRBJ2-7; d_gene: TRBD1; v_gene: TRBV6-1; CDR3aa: CASNRPGQRNSQYF; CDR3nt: TGTGCCAGCAATCGCCCGGGACAGCGAAATTCGCAGTACTTC
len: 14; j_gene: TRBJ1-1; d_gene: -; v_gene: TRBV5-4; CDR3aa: CASSLSDLNTEAFF; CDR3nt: TGTGCCAGCAGCTTGTCTGACTTGAACACTGAAGCTTTCTTT
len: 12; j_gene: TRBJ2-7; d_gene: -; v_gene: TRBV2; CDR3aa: CAGSGQLYEQYF; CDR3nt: TGTGCCGGCAGTGGACAGCTCTACGAGCAGTACTTC
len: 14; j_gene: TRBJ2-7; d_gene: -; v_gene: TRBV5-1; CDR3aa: CASSLDQSPYEQYF; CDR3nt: TGCGCCAGCAGCTTGGACCAGTCCCCTTACGAGCAGTACTTC
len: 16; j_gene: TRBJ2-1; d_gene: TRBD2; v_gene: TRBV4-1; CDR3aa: CASSQARLAGPNEQFF; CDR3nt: TGCGCCAGCAGCCAAGCCCGACTAGCGGGGCCTAATGAGCAGTTCTTC
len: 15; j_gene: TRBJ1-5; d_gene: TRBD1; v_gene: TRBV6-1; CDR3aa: CASSLTGDNYQPQHF; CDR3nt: TGTGCCAGCAGCCTTACAGGGGACAACTATCAGCCCCAGCACTTT
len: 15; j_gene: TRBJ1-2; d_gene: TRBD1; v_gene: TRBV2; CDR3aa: CASTRTGGAGYGYTF; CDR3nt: TGTGCCAGCACGCGGACAGGGGGCGCGGGCTATGGCTACACCTTC
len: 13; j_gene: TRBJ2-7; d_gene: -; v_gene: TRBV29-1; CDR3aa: CSVGTSLAYEQYF; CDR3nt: TGCAGCGTAGGTACGTCCCTAGCCTACGAGCAGTACTTC
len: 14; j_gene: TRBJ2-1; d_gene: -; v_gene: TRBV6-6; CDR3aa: CASSNPTTTNEQFF; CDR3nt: TGTGCCAGCAGTAATCCGACTACCACCAATGAGCAGTTCTTC
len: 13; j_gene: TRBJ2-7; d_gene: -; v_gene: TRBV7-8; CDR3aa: CASSQRVEREQYF; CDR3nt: TGTGCCAGCAGCCAACGGGTAGAGCGCGAGCAGTACTTC
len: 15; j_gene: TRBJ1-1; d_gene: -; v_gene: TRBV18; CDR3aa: CASSPGSGGISEAFF; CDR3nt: TGTGCCAGCTCACCGGGGTCTGGGGGCATCTCTGAAGCTTTCTTT
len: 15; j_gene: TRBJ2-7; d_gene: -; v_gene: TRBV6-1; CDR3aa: CASSETGRVFFEQYF; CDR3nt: TGTGCCAGCAGTGAGACGGGCAGGGTCTTTTTCGAGCAGTACTTC
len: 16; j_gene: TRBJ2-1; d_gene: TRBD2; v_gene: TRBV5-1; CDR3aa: CASSLATSGRAGEQFF; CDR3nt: TGCGCCAGCAGCTTGGCAACTAGCGGGAGGGCCGGGGAGCAGTTCTTC
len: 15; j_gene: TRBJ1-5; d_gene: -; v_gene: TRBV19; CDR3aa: CASRVHRASNQPQHF; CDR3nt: TGTGCCAGTCGGGTTCACAGGGCGAGCAATCAGCCCCAGCATTTT
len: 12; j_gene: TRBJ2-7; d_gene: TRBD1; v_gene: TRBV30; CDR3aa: CAWGGQSHEQYF; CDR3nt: TGTGCCTGGGGGGGACAGTCCCACGAGCAGTACTTC
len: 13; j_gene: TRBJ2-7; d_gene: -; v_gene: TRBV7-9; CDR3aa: CASSSGLPYEQYF; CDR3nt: TGTGCCAGCAGCTCTGGACTACCTTACGAGCAGTACTTC
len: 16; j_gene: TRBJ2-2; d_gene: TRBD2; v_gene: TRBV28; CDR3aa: CASSPRGGRASGELFF; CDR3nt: TGTGCCAGCAGCCCCAGGGGCGGGAGGGCCTCCGGGGAGCTGTTTTTT
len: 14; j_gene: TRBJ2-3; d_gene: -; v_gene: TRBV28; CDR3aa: CASSVGRDTDTQYF; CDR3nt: TGTGCCAGCAGCGTCGGGCGGGACACAGATACGCAGTATTTT
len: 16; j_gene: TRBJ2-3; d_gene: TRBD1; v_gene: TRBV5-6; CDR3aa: CASSFRTGRETDTQYF; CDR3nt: TGTGCCAGCAGCTTTAGGACAGGGAGAGAGACAGATACGCAGTATTTT